This T cell receptor beta chain was recorded in a study of OX40 agonist ivuxolimab in advanced cancers. Libraries were prepared by immunoSEQ multiplex PCR; TCRdb keeps only in-frame clonotypes and omits some of them. The table lists about 74,000 clones, 86% of them singletons, with approximately 7% in the top ten. In germline, CDR1 is MNHEY, CDR2 SMNVEV (reference sequence). The CDR3 has 18 amino acids. Unmatched junction bases numbered 11, after V lost 3 bases and J lost 0 bases. The source material was CD4+ or CD8+ T cells sorted from blood, sampled in a trial of the OX40 agonist ivuxolimab. The receptor's source is an adult with an advanced solid tumor such as melanoma, head and neck, liver or kidney cancer. The chain has TRBV27 and TRBJ1-3; 7 bases agree with TRBD1. CDR3 coding DNA: TGTGCCAGCAGTTTCGGCCGACAGGGCCTGGGCTCTGGAAACACCATATATTTT. This sequence encodes CASSFGRQGLGSGNTIYF.